Below are 20 T cell receptor beta chains sequenced from a single sample in a study of neurological immune-mediated disorders. Each CDR3 protein gets one entry after TCRdb re-called the 5' RACE reads with MiXCR. The repertoire holds roughly 52,000 distinct CDR3 sequences, around 3.8% seen once, with approximately 2% in the top ten. Sequences were obtained from CD4+ T cells from blood. These receptors were taken from a woman aged 40 to 50 with multiple sclerosis.

This clonotype came up many times. V and J are TRBV6-1 and TRBJ2-3, with 8 bases identical to TRBD2. The CDR3 runs 14 residues. The germline V gene encodes CDR1 MNHNS and CDR2 SASEGT. The V and J ends lost 3 bases and 4 bases, in that order; junction bases with no gene match: 3. CDR3 sequence: CASSDGGAPDTQYF. CDR3 nucleotide sequence: TGTGCCAGCAGTGACGGGGGGGCCCCAGATACGCAGTATTTT.

This clonotype was picked up many times. For the CDR3, the DNA is TGCGCCAGCAGCCAAGTTCCCGGGGCTGAGGGCTATGGCTACACCTTC. It yields the protein CASSQVPGAEGYGYTF. The chain links TRBV4-1 to TRBJ1-2, with D possibly being TRBD1 (5 bases). Trimming left V 1 base short and J 4 bases short, with 16 bases between. The germline V gene has CDR1 MGHRA and CDR2 YSYEKL. The CDR3 length is 16 residues.

This clonotype was seen at least ten times. One end of the junction does not line up with germline, which may come from a read error. The chain employs TRBV20-1 and TRBJ2-3, with a tentative D call TRBD2 (6 bases). The CDR3 contains 16 residues. Looked up from germline, CDR1 is DFQATT and CDR2 is SNEGSKA (reference sequence). In DNA, the CDR3 is TGCAGTGCTAGGACTATGACTAGTACTAGCACAGATACGCAGTTTTTT. Protein: CSARTMTSTSTDTQFF.

In this sample, this clonotype turned up many times. The genes are TRBV6-1 and TRBJ1-2; D ambiguous. The CDR3 extends over 12 amino acids. CDR1 is MNHNS and CDR2 is SASEGT in the germline V gene. The V end lost 7 bases, the J end lost 4 bases, and 10 bases lay between the germline ends. As DNA, the CDR3 is TGTGCCAGCACGGAGGGATTCTATGGCTACACCTTC. Amino acid sequence: CASTEGFYGYTF.

This clonotype was seen many times. The V gene is TRBV10-3, the J gene TRBJ1-5; no definite D call. Per germline, CDR1 ENHRY and CDR2 SYGVKD. The CDR3 runs 14 residues. Trimming took off 5 bases at V and 6 bases at J, with 14 bases between the two ends. The CDR3 bases are TGTGCCATCAGTAGGGAACAGCTCGCTCAGCCCCAGCATTTT. It encodes CAISREQLAQPQHF.

On this clonotype itself: This may come from a read error, since a much larger clone is one base off. The chain has TRBV6-2 or TRBV6-3 and TRBJ2-7; D gene uncertain. The germline V gene encodes CDR1 MNHEY and CDR2 SVGEGT. There are 16 residues in the CDR3. V was cut by 2 bases and J by 2 bases, with 16 bases left in between. Here the CDR3 DNA reads TGTGCCAGCAGTTACGATTTTATGGTGGTGACCTACGAGCAGTACTTC. It encodes CASSYDFMVVTYEQYF.

This clonotype is classed as medium-sized (0.01 to 0.1%). The chain uses TRBV3-1 and TRBJ2-1, with TRBD2 identical over 7 bases. Losses at the gene ends were 7 bases for V and 8 bases for J; bases not matched to a gene: 11. CDR3 size: 14 residues. Germline V CDR1 and CDR2: LGHDT, YNNKEL (reference sequence). The CDR3, as DNA: TGTGCCAGCAAAAGCAAAGGACGGGGGGATGAGCAGTTCTTC. As protein: CASKSKGRGDEQFF.

This clonotype was seen at least ten times. The chain uses TRBV7-8 and TRBJ1-4; no reliable D call. The CDR3 is 16 residues long. The germline CDR1 and CDR2 sequences are SGHVS and FQNEAQ. V was cut by 3 bases and J by 2 bases, with 13 bases left in between. CDR3 sequence: CASSFGPYPTNEKLFF. CDR3 nucleotide sequence: TGTGCCAGCAGCTTCGGCCCTTACCCCACTAATGAAAAACTGTTTTTT.

This clonotype was counted ten times or more. This chain joins TRBV12-3 or TRBV12-4 and TRBJ1-6; 9 bases are shared with TRBD1. This CDR3 has 15 amino acids. V trimming: 4 bases; J trimming: 7 bases; junction bases outside the gene matches: 5. Here the CDR3 reads CASSSGTGRNSPLHF. As DNA, the CDR3 is TGTGCCAGCAGTTCCGGGACAGGGAGGAATTCACCCCTCCACTTT.

In this sample, this clonotype turned up many times. This chain uses TRBV5-1 with TRBJ2-3; 11 bases line up with TRBD2. The germline V gene encodes CDR1 SGHRS and CDR2 YFSETQ. The CDR3 has 18 residues. The J segment lost 0 bases and the V segment lost 0 bases, leaving 6 bases of the junction unmatched. The CDR3 DNA reads as TGCGCCAGCAGCTTGGCCCAGACTAGCGGGGCTAGCACAGATACGCAGTATTTT. Amino acid sequence: CASSLAQTSGASTDTQYF.

This clonotype occurred many times. The chain links TRBV11-2 to TRBJ1-2, with D perhaps matching TRBD1 (5 bases). The V end lost 3 bases, the J end lost 2 bases, and 10 bases lay between the germline ends. Germline CDR1 reads SGHAT; CDR2 reads FQNNGV. The CDR3 is made up of 14 amino acids. The CDR3 DNA sequence: TGTGCCAGCAGCTTTGGGACTCCGAACTATGGCTACACCTTC. It specifies CASSFGTPNYGYTF.

Many counts were recorded for this clonotype. The CDR3, as DNA: TGCAGCGGTACAGGGTTAGGTGGCTACACCTTC. Encoded protein: CSGTGLGGYTF. The rearrangement joins TRBV20-1 to TRBJ1-2; possibly TRBD1 for D (6 bases). CDR1 is DFQATT and CDR2 is SNEGSKA in the germline V gene (reference sequence). The CDR3 length is 11 residues.

This clonotype was observed many times. The rearrangement joins TRBV7-2 to TRBJ2-7; D remains unclear. The germline V gene has CDR1 SGHTA and CDR2 FQGNSA. Trimming removed 5 bases from V and 2 bases from J, with 13 bases in between. CDR3 size: 14 residues. The DNA for the CDR3 is TGTGCCAGCAGCCCCCGTTGGGGAACCTACGAGCAGTACTTC. It is translated as CASSPRWGTYEQYF.

This clonotype was detected many times. The V and J genes are TRBV5-1 and TRBJ2-1; D perhaps matches TRBD2 (5 bases). The CDR3 covers 13 residues. Germline assignment: CDR1 SGHRS and CDR2 YFSETQ. The V gene lost 6 bases and the J gene lost 0 bases, with 7 bases spanning the gap. In DNA form, the CDR3 reads TGCGCCAGCACCCGGGGCTCCTACAATGAGCAGTTCTTC. As protein: CASTRGSYNEQFF.

This clonotype was recorded many times. The rearrangement uses TRBV20-1 and TRBJ2-6; D is unresolved. The CDR3 has 14 amino acids. Germline V gives CDR1 DFQATT, CDR2 SNEGSKA (reference sequence). V was pared by 0 bases and J by 4 bases, with 7 bases between. As DNA, the CDR3 is TGCAGTGCTAGAGATCCCCGGGGGGCCAACGTCCTGACTTTC. It encodes CSARDPRGANVLTF.

In this sample, this clonotype turned up many times. The CDR3 here is CSPILGTNYGYTF. The CDR3 DNA follows: TGCAGTCCTATCTTGGGAACTAACTATGGCTACACCTTC. The chain recombines TRBV20-1 with TRBJ1-2; D is undetermined. Germline values: CDR1 DFQATT, CDR2 SNEGSKA (reference sequence). CDR3 size: 13 residues. V was shortened by 8 bases and J by 0 bases, with 13 bases between the two germline ends.

The sample holds many counts of this clonotype. V gene TRBV5-6 combines with J gene TRBJ2-3; 11 bases match TRBD2. The germline gives CDR1 SGHDT, CDR2 YYEEEE. This CDR3 region has 18 residues. V trimming: 4 bases; J trimming: 6 bases; junction bases outside the gene matches: 16. The CDR3 DNA reads as TGTGCCAGCAGCGCTCGACCTACTAGCGGGGGTTGGGGCGATACGCAGTATTTT. Protein sequence: CASSARPTSGGWGDTQYF.

This clonotype was seen more than once but under ten times. DNA of the CDR3: TGTGCCAGCAGCTTGATACAGGGGGGGGGTTCCTACGAGCAGTACTTC. Its translation is CASSLIQGGGSYEQYF. The V call is TRBV11-2, the J call TRBJ2-7, with D maybe TRBD1 (8 bases). The length of the CDR3 is 16 residues. Per germline, CDR1 SGHAT and CDR2 FQNNGV. Trimming shortened V by 3 bases and J by 1 base, and 16 bases separated the two germline ends.

This clonotype showed up many times. The chain couples TRBV29-1 to TRBJ2-1; 11 bases align to TRBD2. CDR1 is SQVTM, CDR2 ANQGSEA, per germline. J gave up 8 bases and V 4 bases, and 7 bases lay outside the gene matches. This CDR3 has 14 amino acids. CDR3 loop: CSVGSGGAGDEQFF. CDR3 bases: TGCAGCGTTGGTAGCGGGGGGGCCGGAGATGAGCAGTTCTTC.

This clonotype was detected ten times or more. This chain connects TRBV6-6 to TRBJ1-1, with TRBD1 as a possible D gene (5 bases). V lost 5 bases to trimming and J lost 3 bases, with 16 bases between them. This CDR3 is 15 amino acids long. Per the germline V gene, CDR1 is MNHNY and CDR2 is SVGAGI (reference sequence). In DNA form, the CDR3 reads TGTGCCAGCAGTCGCGTCGGGGCGCGGTACACTGAAGCTTTCTTT. Residues: CASSRVGARYTEAFF.